This entry describes one TCR beta chain. There are a few counts of this clone. Its antigen remains unidentified. Per-base qualities were not stored, and no clone one base away is much larger. The sample is drawn from a study of blood T cell repertoires in COVID-19 (dated by TCRdb to the early 2020s). Concerning the study at large: Samples from collaborators originated in the United States, Italy and Spain and spanned both the acute and convalescent phases of COVID-19. The material from the prospective study consisted of cDNA or gDNA derived from T cells, B-cell-depleted T cells, or PBMCs. Subjects who had been exposed to COVID-19, were actively infected with it, or had recovered from it provided the deeply sampled blood TCRbeta repertoires that made up the dataset. The repertoires were released in a freely available public database intended as a resource for research on the immune response to SARS-CoV-2. The samples were drawn from the first 160 participants of the ongoing ImmuneRACE study and from over 950 subjects provided by 6 global collaborators. Sample metadata almost always included a de-identified subject ID, COVID-19 status, age in years and sex. Where HLA class I and class II types were available, the types were taken from metadata supplied by the sample provider, not from assay-based typing. Broad study findings and their caveats: How much clinical and demographic metadata was included differed by source and by participant, and the metadata was provided uncurated.

Including the terminal cysteine and phenylalanine, the CDR3 comprises 15 residues. The sequence is cut down to CDR3 DNA, 45 bases in frame from base 1. The germline V gene (reference sequence) sets CDR1 to LNHNV and CDR2 to YYDKDF. V and J are trimmed by 1 base and 6 bases, and the gene matches miss 6 bases of the junction. TCRbeta CDR3 regions were amplified from genomic DNA using the immunoSEQ Assay, a bias-controlled multiplex PCR. In the source study's methods: Nucleated cell counts per sample were estimated from amplification of reference gene primers within the assay. To quantify the absolute abundance of each unique TCRbeta CDR3 rearrangement, sequence reads were collapsed and filtered. For each sample, productive Simpson clonality was calculated as the square root of Simpson's diversity index across productive rearrangements. Sourced from immuneACCESS, this table was stored by TCRdb with only in-frame sequences that have V and J called. A share of the clones is absent; for the studies checked, an unresolved V gene accounts for under half, and the remainder has no known explanation. V, J and clone size are those of that table, while D and trimming were read from the DNA. Counted in this sample were about 200,000 clones; 65% to 90% of them appeared once. The ten most abundant clones make up about 12% of the sample.

Enrolling through a virtual design, the prospective study's participants ranged in age from roughly 18 to 95 years and lived across roughly 24 United States geographic areas. In the prospective study, participants were assigned to cohorts based on the clinical history participants reported in a screening survey and a study questionnaire. Recovered participants in ImmuneRACE Cohort 3 were defined by two consecutive negative NP/OP PCR tests, clearance by a healthcare professional, or resolution of symptoms. Mobile phlebotomists in the prospective study collected whole blood, serum and a nasopharyngeal or oropharyngeal swab from every participant. Over an approximately 2-month period, participants in the prospective study had the option of providing additional blood draws and questionnaires. Prospective study blood samples were shipped either frozen or at room temperature before DNA extraction.

The sequencing input was PBMCs or T cells enriched from blood (not recorded which). The chain is made from TRBV15 and TRBJ2-1, with 7 bases aligning to TRBD1. The sequence derives from a man aged 35-49 years who had recovered from COVID-19. The nucleotide sequence is TGTGCCACCAGCAGAGGTGGGGCAGGGGGCAATGAGCAGTTCTTC. The translation is CATSRGGAGGNEQFF.